This T cell receptor (beta chain) appears in the sequencing data of a study of T cells in Graves' hyperthyroidism and ophthalmopathy. Notes on the study in general: Most thyroid clonotypes expanded above 0.001 appeared in blood too.

The investigators amplified TCR beta CDR3 regions from RNA transcripts. TCR CDR3 regions were first amplified by RT-PCR with HTBI primers. MiXCR, applied by TCRdb to the multiplex PCR reads, yields one record per CDR3 protein. The sample holds roughly 500,000 distinct CDR3 sequences, over 45% seen once. Germline loops: CDR1 SQVTM, CDR2 ANQGSEA. Losses at the gene ends were 7 bases for V and 7 bases for J; bases not matched to a gene: 2. The CDR3 has 11 residues. On the basis of clinical symptoms, serum thyroxine and TRAb, thyroid ultrasound and orbital computed tomography, diagnoses were made. With respect to this clonotype: Its antigen is not identified.

The rearrangement links TRBV29-1 to TRBJ2-2; 8 bases line up with TRBD1. This TCR derives from an adult woman with Graves' disease, either hyperthyroidism or ophthalmopathy (not recorded which). Specimen: peripheral blood or thyroid tissue (not recorded which). The CDR3 sequence: CSATGDGELFF. The CDR3 nucleotides read TGCAGCGCGACAGGGGACGGGGAGCTGTTTTTT.